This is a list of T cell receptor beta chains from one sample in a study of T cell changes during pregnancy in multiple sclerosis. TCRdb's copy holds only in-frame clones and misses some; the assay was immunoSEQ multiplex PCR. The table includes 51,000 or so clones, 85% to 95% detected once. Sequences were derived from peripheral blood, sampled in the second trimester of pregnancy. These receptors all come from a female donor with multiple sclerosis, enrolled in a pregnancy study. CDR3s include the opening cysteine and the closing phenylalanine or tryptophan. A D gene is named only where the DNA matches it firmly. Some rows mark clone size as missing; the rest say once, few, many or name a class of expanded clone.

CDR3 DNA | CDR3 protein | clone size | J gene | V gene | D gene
TGTGCCAGTAGTCAAGCGGGGCGCACAGATACGCAGTATTTT | CASSQAGRTDTQYF | . | TRBJ2-3 | TRBV19 | TRBD2
TGTGCCAGCAGTTTAAACCGGGACACTGAAGCTTTCTTT | CASSLNRDTEAFF | . | TRBJ1-1 | TRBV28 | .
TGCGCCAGCAGCCCGGGACTAGCGGAGTACCAAGAGACCCAGTACTTC | CASSPGLAEYQETQYF | . | TRBJ2-5 | TRBV5-1 | TRBD2
TGTGCCAGCCGTCCCACGGCGGGACTAGCGGGAAGAAACATTCAGTACTTC | CASRPTAGLAGRNIQYF | . | TRBJ2-4 | TRBV18 | TRBD2
TGTGCCAGCAGCGAACAACAGGGCTTGGGCGAGCAGTACTTC | CASSEQQGLGEQYF | . | TRBJ2-7 | TRBV7-2 | .
TGTGCCAGTAGTATTAAGGCGGGAGGGCCTAAAGATACGCAGTATTTT | CASSIKAGGPKDTQYF | . | TRBJ2-3 | TRBV19 | TRBD2
TGTGCCAGCAGCCAACTAGCGGGAGGGCCCCGGGGCAGCGCAGATACGCAGTATTTT | CASSQLAGGPRGSADTQYF | . | TRBJ2-3 | TRBV2 | TRBD2
TGTGCCAGCTCACCGGCCGGACAGGGGCGTCCCTACGAGCAGTACTTC | CASSPAGQGRPYEQYF | . | TRBJ2-7 | TRBV18 | TRBD1
TGTGCCAGCAGTTACTCTTTAGGGGCGGGGAACGAGCAGTACTTC | CASSYSLGAGNEQYF | once | TRBJ2-7 | TRBV6-6 | .
TGTGCCATCAAGGAGGGGCCGGATCAGCCCCAGCATTTT | CAIKEGPDQPQHF | . | TRBJ1-5 | TRBV10-3 | .
TGCGCCAGCAGCCCAAGACAGGGGGCCACTGAAGCTTTCTTT | CASSPRQGATEAFF | . | TRBJ1-1 | TRBV4-1 | TRBD1
TGTGCCAGCAGTGAAGGGACAACGAACACCGGGGAGCTGTTTTTT | CASSEGTTNTGELFF | . | TRBJ2-2 | TRBV2 | .
TGTGCCAGCAGCTCGGGGACAGGATTAACCTACGAGCAGTACTTC | CASSSGTGLTYEQYF | . | TRBJ2-7 | TRBV7-9 | TRBD1
TGTGCCAGCAGACTAGCGGGAGAGGTAGATACGCAGTATTTT | CASRLAGEVDTQYF | . | TRBJ2-3 | TRBV27 | TRBD2
TGTGCCAGCAGCCTTGCTAGCGGGAGCTTCCAAGAGACCCAGTACTTC | CASSLASGSFQETQYF | few | TRBJ2-5 | TRBV9 | TRBD2
TGTGCCAGCAGTTCCTCTTTGAACACTGAAGCTTTCTTT | CASSSSLNTEAFF | . | TRBJ1-1 | TRBV11-2 | .
TGTGCCAGCAGCCCCCGACAGGGAGCTAACTATGGCTACACCTTC | CASSPRQGANYGYTF | . | TRBJ1-2 | TRBV11-2 | TRBD1
TGTGCCAGCCGCCAGGGACAGGGAATAAGTTCACCCCTCCACTTT | CASRQGQGISSPLHF | . | TRBJ1-6 | TRBV13 | TRBD1
TGTGCCAGCTCACCGAAAGTGCAGGGGGGAAATGAGCAGTTCTTC | CASSPKVQGGNEQFF | once | TRBJ2-1 | TRBV18 | .
TGTGCCAGCAGTGATAGGGCAGGGGGCAGTCAGCCCCAGCATTTT | CASSDRAGGSQPQHF | . | TRBJ1-5 | TRBV6-1 | TRBD1
TGTGCCAGCAGCTTAGGTGGAGGGTCCCACGAGCAGTACTTC | CASSLGGGSHEQYF | . | TRBJ2-7 | TRBV7-2 | .
TGCGCCAGCAGCTTGGGCCTCGGAGGGACTGAAGCTTTCTTT | CASSLGLGGTEAFF | . | TRBJ1-1 | TRBV5-1 | .
TGCGCCAGCAGCCAAGAGACTAGCAGGCCGTACATCTTTAACAATGAGCAGTTCTTC | CASSQETSRPYIFNNEQFF | . | TRBJ2-1 | TRBV4-3 | TRBD2
TGTGCCAGCAGTCCTTACGGACAGGGGGTGGGCTACGAGCAGTACTTC | CASSPYGQGVGYEQYF | once | TRBJ2-7 | TRBV27 | TRBD1
TGTGCCAGCAGCGACGGGGTTACTAGCGGGAGTTACGAGCAGTACTTC | CASSDGVTSGSYEQYF | . | TRBJ2-7 | TRBV7-2 | TRBD2
TGCGCCAGCAGCTTACAAACGGGACTAGTTTTAGACGAGCAGTACTTC | CASSLQTGLVLDEQYF | . | TRBJ2-7 | TRBV5-1 | TRBD2
TGTGCCAGCAGCTTGGGGACTAGCGAGCTCTATTTT | CASSLGTSELYF | . | TRBJ2-3 | TRBV5-5 | TRBD2
TGTGCCAGCAGCCCCCATAGCGGGACCTCCTACGAGCAGTACTTC | CASSPHSGTSYEQYF | . | TRBJ2-7 | TRBV7-2 | TRBD2